Listed below are T cell receptor beta chains from one sample, sequenced in a study of OX40 agonist ivuxolimab in advanced cancers. The table came from immunoSEQ multiplex PCR; TCRdb's copy has only in-frame clones and leaves some out. The table records 50,000 or so clones, roughly 83% of them present only once. The material sequenced was CD4+ or CD8+ T cells sorted from blood, taken in a trial of the OX40 agonist ivuxolimab. All receptors derive from an adult with an advanced solid tumor such as melanoma, head and neck, liver or kidney cancer. Each CDR3 is given with its conserved first and last residue. D genes are given only for firm matches. The size of a clone is reported for some rows only, either as once, few or many, or as a class for expanded clones.

DNA	CDR3	D	V	J	size
TGTGCCAGCAGTTCGGACGGGGGTACCGGGGAGCTGTTTTTT	CASSSDGGTGELFF	NA	TRBV6-5	TRBJ2-2	NA
TGTGCCAGCAGCTCACTGACCACTGGGTACGGTGAGCAGTTCTTC	CASSSLTTGYGEQFF	NA	TRBV13	TRBJ2-1	few
TGTGCCAGCAGCTTAGACAGGGGGAACACTGAAGCTTTCTTT	CASSLDRGNTEAFF	NA	TRBV11-3	TRBJ1-1	once
TGCAGTGCATCCGGGGTCAGCGGCTACACCTTC	CSASGVSGYTF	NA	TRBV20-1	TRBJ1-2	NA
TGTGCCAGGACCGAGGAGGGGATGTACAATGAGCAGTTCTTC	CARTEEGMYNEQFF	NA	TRBV2	TRBJ2-1	NA
TGTGCCAGTAGTATAGTGGGCTACGACTCTGGGGCCAACGTCCTGACTTTC	CASSIVGYDSGANVLTF	NA	TRBV19	TRBJ2-6	NA
TGCGCCAGCTACGGGACAGCGTTAGCCAAAAACATTCAGTACTTC	CASYGTALAKNIQYF	TRBD1	TRBV10-1	TRBJ2-4	few
TGTGCCAGCAGCCAAGCCGACCGACCCAGCTACACCTTC	CASSQADRPSYTF	NA	TRBV14	TRBJ1-2	NA
TGTGCCAGCAGCTCACCCGGGACAGGTAACACTGAAGCTTTCTTT	CASSSPGTGNTEAFF	TRBD1	TRBV5-4	TRBJ1-1	NA
TGTGCCAGCAGCAGACGAGTTAGGGGGAATAGCACAGATACGCAGTATTTT	CASSRRVRGNSTDTQYF	NA	TRBV11-2	TRBJ2-3	NA
TGTGCCAGCAGCCCGACAGGGAACTATGGCTACACCTTC	CASSPTGNYGYTF	TRBD1	TRBV5-4	TRBJ1-2	NA
TGTGCCAGCAGCGTAATGGCTGGGGGGGAGCTGTTTTTT	CASSVMAGGELFF	NA	TRBV9	TRBJ2-2	NA
TGTGCCACCCGCGTAGGGGCCCTCTCCTACAATGAGCAGTTCTTC	CATRVGALSYNEQFF	NA	TRBV6-5	TRBJ2-1	NA
TGTGCCAGCAGCACCCGACAGGGGTCCTCCTACAATGAGCAGTTCTTC	CASSTRQGSSYNEQFF	TRBD1	TRBV11-2	TRBJ2-1	NA
TGTGCCAGCAGTCCCGGCGGGGAAGCTCAGCCCCAGCATTTT	CASSPGGEAQPQHF	NA	TRBV2	TRBJ1-5	NA
TGTGCCAGCAGCTTGGGCAGGGAGAGCTCCTACGAGCAGTACTTC	CASSLGRESSYEQYF	NA	TRBV5-8	TRBJ2-7	many